This is a list of T cell receptor beta chains from one sample in a study of beta chain features in type 1 diabetes. Profiling relied on immunoSEQ multiplex PCR, and the TCRdb table lists in-frame clones only, not all of them. This sample yields some 900,000 clones, of which about 17% are seen a single time; 0.023% belongs to the top ten. Sequencing was performed on naive CD4+ T cells from blood. These receptor sequences come from a woman between 18 and 29 years old in good health. CDR3s include the opening cysteine and the closing phenylalanine or tryptophan. The D gene is left open where the match is weak. Not every row has a clone size; where given, it reads once, few, many or a size class.

V gene: TRBV27
D gene: TRBD1
J gene: TRBJ2-5
clone size: few
CDR3 protein: CASSDRVGTQYF
CDR3 DNA: TGTGCCAGCTCAGACAGGGTCGGGACCCAGTACTTC

V gene: TRBV6-6
D gene: TRBD1
J gene: TRBJ2-7
clone size: few
CDR3 protein: CASKGRGTGADEQYF
CDR3 DNA: TGTGCCAGCAAAGGGAGGGGGACAGGGGCCGACGAGCAGTACTTC

V gene: TRBV10-3
D gene: .
J gene: TRBJ2-3
clone size: .
CDR3 protein: CAISERGDTQYF
CDR3 DNA: TGTGCCATCAGTGAGCGTGGGGATACGCAGTATTTT

V gene: TRBV19
D gene: TRBD2
J gene: TRBJ2-7
clone size: .
CDR3 protein: CASMGLRAGDYEQYF
CDR3 DNA: TGTGCCAGTATGGGCCTCCGGGCGGGAGACTACGAGCAGTACTTC

V gene: TRBV29-1
D gene: .
J gene: TRBJ2-3
clone size: .
CDR3 protein: CSARSAAGKGQYF
CDR3 DNA: TGCAGCGCCCGATCCGCCGCAGGGAAGGGGCAGTATTTT

V gene: TRBV28
D gene: TRBD2
J gene: TRBJ2-7
clone size: few
CDR3 protein: CASEGLAGVRGYEQYF
CDR3 DNA: TGTGCCAGCGAGGGACTAGCGGGAGTAAGGGGCTACGAGCAGTACTTC

V gene: TRBV5-1
D gene: .
J gene: TRBJ2-7
clone size: few
CDR3 protein: CASSLAGAAEQYF
CDR3 DNA: TGCGCCAGCAGCTTGGCGGGAGCTGCGGAGCAGTACTTC

V gene: TRBV2
D gene: .
J gene: TRBJ2-5
clone size: few
CDR3 protein: CASSERRGWYQETQYF
CDR3 DNA: TGTGCCAGCAGTGAACGCAGGGGATGGTACCAAGAGACCCAGTACTTC

V gene: TRBV21-1
D gene: .
J gene: TRBJ2-1
clone size: many
CDR3 protein: CASRTGDNEQFF
CDR3 DNA: TGTGCCAGCAGGACGGGTGACAATGAGCAGTTCTTC

V gene: TRBV13
D gene: .
J gene: TRBJ1-2
clone size: .
CDR3 protein: CASSPTLLSNYGYTF
CDR3 DNA: TGTGCCAGCAGCCCTACCCTCTTGTCTAACTATGGCTACACCTTC

V gene: TRBV20-1
D gene: .
J gene: TRBJ2-7
clone size: few
CDR3 protein: CSAPRQYEQYF
CDR3 DNA: TGCAGTGCCCCCCGACAGTACGAGCAGTACTTC

V gene: TRBV5-4
D gene: .
J gene: TRBJ2-3
clone size: few
CDR3 protein: CASSSTLTDTQYF
CDR3 DNA: TGTGCCAGCAGCTCCACGTTGACAGATACGCAGTATTTT

V gene: TRBV28
D gene: .
J gene: TRBJ2-4
clone size: .
CDR3 protein: CASSSGISGNIQYF
CDR3 DNA: TGTGCCAGCAGTTCAGGGATAAGCGGAAACATTCAGTACTTC

V gene: TRBV6-5
D gene: .
J gene: TRBJ2-3
clone size: .
CDR3 protein: CASSYRRPGTDTQYF
CDR3 DNA: TGTGCCAGCAGTTATCGGCGTCCGGGTACAGATACGCAGTATTTT

V gene: TRBV28
D gene: .
J gene: TRBJ2-7
clone size: few
CDR3 protein: CASSLSGRIYYEQYF
CDR3 DNA: TGTGCCAGCAGTTTATCGGGTCGGATATACTACGAGCAGTACTTC

V gene: TRBV29-1
D gene: .
J gene: TRBJ2-1
clone size: few
CDR3 protein: CSVLRGGSYNEQFF
CDR3 DNA: TGCAGCGTCCTAAGGGGGGGGTCCTACAATGAGCAGTTCTTC

V gene: TRBV5-5
D gene: .
J gene: TRBJ2-1
clone size: few
CDR3 protein: CASSLALGYNEQFF
CDR3 DNA: TGTGCCAGCAGCTTGGCTCTGGGCTACAATGAGCAGTTCTTC

V gene: TRBV28
D gene: .
J gene: TRBJ1-2
clone size: .
CDR3 protein: CASTTPGAAGYTF
CDR3 DNA: TGTGCCAGCACCACTCCGGGGGCGGCTGGCTACACCTTC

V gene: TRBV10-3
D gene: TRBD2
J gene: TRBJ2-3
clone size: .
CDR3 protein: CAISEGLAGEDTQYF
CDR3 DNA: TGTGCCATCAGTGAGGGGCTAGCGGGAGAGGATACGCAGTATTTT

V gene: TRBV18
D gene: .
J gene: TRBJ1-1
clone size: .
CDR3 protein: CASSLNRDKNTEAFF
CDR3 DNA: TGTGCCAGCTCACTTAACAGGGACAAAAACACTGAAGCTTTCTTT

V gene: TRBV4-1
D gene: TRBD2
J gene: TRBJ2-4
clone size: .
CDR3 protein: CASSQGGTRSNIQYF
CDR3 DNA: TGCGCCAGCAGCCAAGGAGGGACTAGGTCTAACATTCAGTACTTC

V gene: TRBV6-5
D gene: .
J gene: TRBJ2-2
clone size: once
CDR3 protein: CASSYYRVATGELFF
CDR3 DNA: TGTGCCAGCAGTTACTACAGGGTGGCCACCGGGGAGCTGTTTTTT

V gene: TRBV7-2
D gene: TRBD2
J gene: TRBJ2-7
clone size: few
CDR3 protein: CASSLLAGGSYEQYF
CDR3 DNA: TGTGCCAGCAGCTTACTAGCGGGAGGCTCCTACGAGCAGTACTTC

V gene: TRBV29-1
D gene: TRBD2
J gene: TRBJ2-1
clone size: few
CDR3 protein: CSVTPGLAGDRPFF
CDR3 DNA: TGCAGCGTGACGCCGGGACTAGCGGGAGACCGCCCGTTCTTC

V gene: TRBV19
D gene: .
J gene: TRBJ2-6
clone size: .
CDR3 protein: CASSLSGASSGANVLTF
CDR3 DNA: TGTGCCAGTAGCCTTTCTGGGGCCAGCTCTGGGGCCAACGTCCTGACTTTC

V gene: TRBV9
D gene: TRBD2
J gene: TRBJ2-7
clone size: once
CDR3 protein: CASSSELAGAYEQYF
CDR3 DNA: TGTGCCAGCAGCTCAGAGCTAGCGGGAGCCTACGAGCAGTACTTC

V gene: TRBV21-1
D gene: .
J gene: TRBJ2-2
clone size: .
CDR3 protein: CASSSLSKGGPNTGELFF
CDR3 DNA: TGTGCCAGCAGCTCGTTAAGCAAAGGGGGCCCGAACACCGGGGAGCTGTTTTTT

V gene: TRBV25-1
D gene: .
J gene: TRBJ2-1
clone size: few
CDR3 protein: CASSEWGNEQFF
CDR3 DNA: TGTGCCAGCAGTGAATGGGGGAATGAGCAGTTCTTC